What follows describes a single T cell receptor beta chain. Genomic DNA served as template for TCR beta VDJ and CDR3 profiling. TCRdb analysed the reads with MiXCR anew, one entry per CDR3 protein. The profile covers fewer than 85,000 distinct CDR3 sequences, with 60% to 75% appearing a single time and 80% to 90% taken by the ten largest. This specimen belongs to a study of CD8+CD57+ T cells in acquired aplastic anemia. Patients selected for sequencing had displayed CD8+CD57+ cell expansion by flow cytometry. The CDR3 sequence is 13 residues long. Germline V gene lookup returns CDR1 DFQATT and CDR2 SNEGSKA (reference sequence). Unmatched junction bases numbered 5, after V lost 6 bases and J lost 5 bases.

The specimen was sorted CD4+, CD8+, or CD8+CD57+ T cells (not recorded which) from PBMCs. The chain carries TRBV20-1 and TRBJ2-2; 8 bases map to TRBD1. This clonotype originated in a human donor with aplastic anemia. CDR3 region: CSARDRQTGELFF. In DNA, the CDR3 is TGCAGTGCGCGGGACAGGCAGACCGGGGAGCTGTTTTTT.